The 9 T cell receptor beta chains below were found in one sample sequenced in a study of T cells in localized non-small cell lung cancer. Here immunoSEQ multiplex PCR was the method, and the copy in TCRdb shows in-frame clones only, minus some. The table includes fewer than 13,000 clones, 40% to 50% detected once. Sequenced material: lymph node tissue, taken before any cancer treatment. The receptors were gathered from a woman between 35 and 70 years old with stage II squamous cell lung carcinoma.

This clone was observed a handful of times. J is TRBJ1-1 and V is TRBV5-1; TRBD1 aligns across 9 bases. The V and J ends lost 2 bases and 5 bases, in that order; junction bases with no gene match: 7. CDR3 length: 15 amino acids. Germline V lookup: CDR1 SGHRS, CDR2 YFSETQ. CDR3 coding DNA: TGCGCCAGCAGCTTTAACAGGGGGCGAGGGACTGAAGCTTTCTTT. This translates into CASSFNRGRGTEAFF.

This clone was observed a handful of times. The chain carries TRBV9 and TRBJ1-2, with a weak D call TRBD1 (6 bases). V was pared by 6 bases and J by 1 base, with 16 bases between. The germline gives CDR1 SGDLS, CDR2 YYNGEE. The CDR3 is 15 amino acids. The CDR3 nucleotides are TGTGCCAGCACAACAGGGAGGTCGTTTAACTATGGCTACACCTTC. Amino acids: CASTTGRSFNYGYTF.

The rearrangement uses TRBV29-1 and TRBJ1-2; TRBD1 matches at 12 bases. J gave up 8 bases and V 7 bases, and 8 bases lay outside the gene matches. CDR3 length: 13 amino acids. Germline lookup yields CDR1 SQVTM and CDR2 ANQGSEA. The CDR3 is CSDSGTGGAGYTF. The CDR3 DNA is TGCAGCGATTCCGGGACAGGGGGCGCCGGCTACACCTTC.

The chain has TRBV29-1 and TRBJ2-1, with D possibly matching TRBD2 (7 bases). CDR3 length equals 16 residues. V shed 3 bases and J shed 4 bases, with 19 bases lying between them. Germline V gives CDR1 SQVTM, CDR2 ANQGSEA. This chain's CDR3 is CSVEGVAGARYNEQFF. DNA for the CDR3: TGCAGCGTTGAGGGGGTCGCGGGGGCCCGGTACAATGAGCAGTTCTTC.

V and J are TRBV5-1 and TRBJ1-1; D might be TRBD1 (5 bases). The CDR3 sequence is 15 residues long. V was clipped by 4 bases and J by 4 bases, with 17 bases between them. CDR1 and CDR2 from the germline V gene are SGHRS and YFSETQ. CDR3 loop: CASSEGVRGGTEAFF. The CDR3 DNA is TGCGCCAGCAGCGAGGGAGTTAGGGGCGGCACTGAAGCTTTCTTT.

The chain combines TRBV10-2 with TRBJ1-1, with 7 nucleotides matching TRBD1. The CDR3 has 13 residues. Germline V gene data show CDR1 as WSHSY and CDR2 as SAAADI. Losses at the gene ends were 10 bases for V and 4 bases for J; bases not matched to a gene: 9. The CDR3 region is CATGDRTFTEAFF. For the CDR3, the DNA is TGCGCCACCGGGGACAGAACTTTCACTGAAGCTTTCTTT.

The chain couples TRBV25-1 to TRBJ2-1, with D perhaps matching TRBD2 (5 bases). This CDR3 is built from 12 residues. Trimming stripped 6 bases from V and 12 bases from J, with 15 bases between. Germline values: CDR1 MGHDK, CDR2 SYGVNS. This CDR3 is CASSLGERGQFF. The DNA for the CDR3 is TGTGCCAGCAGCCTTGGGGAGCGTGGGCAGTTCTTC.

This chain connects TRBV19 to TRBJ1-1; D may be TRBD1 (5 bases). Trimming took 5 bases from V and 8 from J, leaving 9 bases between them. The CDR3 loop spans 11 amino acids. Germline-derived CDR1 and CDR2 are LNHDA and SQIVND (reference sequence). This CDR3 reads CASSADREAFF. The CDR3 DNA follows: TGTGCCAGTAGTGCCGACAGAGAAGCTTTCTTT.

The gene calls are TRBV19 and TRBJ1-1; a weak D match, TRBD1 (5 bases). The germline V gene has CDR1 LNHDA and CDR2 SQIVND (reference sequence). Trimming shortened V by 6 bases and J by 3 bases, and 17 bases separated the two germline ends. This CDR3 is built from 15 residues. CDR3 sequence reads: CASRARNRGDTEAFF. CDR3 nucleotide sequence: TGTGCCAGTAGGGCCCGCAACCGGGGGGACACTGAAGCTTTCTTT.